What follows describes a single T cell receptor beta chain. Germline V gives CDR1 SNHLY, CDR2 FYNNEI. Trimming removed 2 bases from V and 7 bases from J; junction bases left unmatched: 6. CDR3 size: 15 residues. The assay was immunoSEQ multiplex PCR, and TCRdb's table has in-frame clones only and misses some. The repertoire holds approximately 120,000 clones, with almost 80% as singletons. This specimen belongs to a study of blood T cell repertoires in COVID-19. The specimen sequenced was peripheral blood. The rearrangement joins TRBV2 to TRBJ1-5; 9 nucleotides align to TRBD1. This receptor was taken from a human donor in a cohort sampled during active COVID-19. The CDR3 is CASSEWTGVGQPQHF. CDR3 DNA: TGTGCCAGCAGTGAATGGACAGGGGTCGGGCAGCCCCAGCATTTT.